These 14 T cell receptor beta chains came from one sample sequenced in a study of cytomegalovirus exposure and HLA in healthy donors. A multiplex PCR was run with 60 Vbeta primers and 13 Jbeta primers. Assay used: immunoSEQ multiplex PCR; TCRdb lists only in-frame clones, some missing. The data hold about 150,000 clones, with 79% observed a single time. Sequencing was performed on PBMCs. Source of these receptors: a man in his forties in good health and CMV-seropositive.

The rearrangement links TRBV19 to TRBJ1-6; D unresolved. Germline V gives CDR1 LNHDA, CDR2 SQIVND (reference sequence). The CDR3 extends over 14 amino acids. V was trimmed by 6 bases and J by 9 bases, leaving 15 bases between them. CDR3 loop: CASSGREVSSPLHF. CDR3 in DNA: TGTGCCAGTAGCGGTCGGGAGGTTAGTTCACCCCTCCACTTT.

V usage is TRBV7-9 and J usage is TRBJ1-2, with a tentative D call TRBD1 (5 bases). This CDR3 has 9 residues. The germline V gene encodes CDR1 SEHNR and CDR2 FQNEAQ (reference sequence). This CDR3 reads CSPGEGYTF. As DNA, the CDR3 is TGTTCCCCGGGGGAGGGCTACACCTTC. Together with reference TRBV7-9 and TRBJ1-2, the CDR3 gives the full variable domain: DTGVSQNPRHKITKRGQNVTFRCDPISEHNRLYWYRQTLGQGPEFLTYFQNEAQLEKSRLLSDRFSAERPKGSFSTLEIQRTEQGDSAMYLCSPGEGYTFGSGTRLTVV.

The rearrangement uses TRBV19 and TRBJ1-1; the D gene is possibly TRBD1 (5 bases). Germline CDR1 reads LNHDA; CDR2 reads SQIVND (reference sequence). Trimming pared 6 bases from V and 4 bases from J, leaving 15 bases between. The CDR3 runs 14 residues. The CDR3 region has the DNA TGTGCCAGTAGCACCTCCAGGGTATTCACTGAAGCTTTCTTT. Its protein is CASSTSRVFTEAFF.

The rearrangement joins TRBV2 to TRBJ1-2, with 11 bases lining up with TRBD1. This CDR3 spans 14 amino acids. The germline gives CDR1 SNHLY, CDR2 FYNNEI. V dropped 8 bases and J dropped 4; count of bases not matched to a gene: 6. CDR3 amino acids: CASQGQGAVYGYTF. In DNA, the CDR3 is TGTGCCAGCCAAGGACAGGGGGCGGTCTATGGCTACACCTTC.

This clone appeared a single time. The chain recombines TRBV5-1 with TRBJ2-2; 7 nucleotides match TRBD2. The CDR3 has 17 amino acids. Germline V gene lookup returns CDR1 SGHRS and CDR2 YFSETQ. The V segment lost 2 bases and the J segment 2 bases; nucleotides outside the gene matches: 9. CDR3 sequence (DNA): TGCGCCAGCAGCTTAAACGCGGGAGCCGTAAACACCGGGGAGCTGTTTTTT. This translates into CASSLNAGAVNTGELFF.

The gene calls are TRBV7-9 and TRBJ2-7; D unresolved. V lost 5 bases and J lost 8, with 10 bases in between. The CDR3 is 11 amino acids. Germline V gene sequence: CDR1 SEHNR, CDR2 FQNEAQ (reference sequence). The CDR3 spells CASSPLLKQYF. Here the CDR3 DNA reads TGTGCCAGCAGCCCCCTATTAAAGCAGTACTTC.

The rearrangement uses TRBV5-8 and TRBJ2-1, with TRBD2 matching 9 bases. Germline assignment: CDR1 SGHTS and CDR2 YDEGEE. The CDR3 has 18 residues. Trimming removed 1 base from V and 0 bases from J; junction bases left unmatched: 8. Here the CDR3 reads CASSLPGLALSSYNEQFF. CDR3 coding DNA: TGTGCCAGCAGCTTGCCGGGACTAGCCTTGAGCTCCTACAATGAGCAGTTCTTC.

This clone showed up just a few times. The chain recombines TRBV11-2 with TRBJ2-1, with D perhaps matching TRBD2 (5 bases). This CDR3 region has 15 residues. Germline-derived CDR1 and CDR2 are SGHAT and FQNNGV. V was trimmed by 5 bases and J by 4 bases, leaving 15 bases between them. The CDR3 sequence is CASSPQRELYNEQFF. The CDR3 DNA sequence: TGTGCCAGCAGCCCCCAGAGGGAGTTGTACAATGAGCAGTTCTTC.

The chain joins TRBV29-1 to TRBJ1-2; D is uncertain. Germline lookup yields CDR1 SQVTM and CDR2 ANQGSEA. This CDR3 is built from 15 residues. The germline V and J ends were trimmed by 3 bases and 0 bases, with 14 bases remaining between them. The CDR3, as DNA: TGCAGCGTTGAGGGCAGGCACGTAGCTAACTATGGCTACACCTTC. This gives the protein CSVEGRHVANYGYTF.

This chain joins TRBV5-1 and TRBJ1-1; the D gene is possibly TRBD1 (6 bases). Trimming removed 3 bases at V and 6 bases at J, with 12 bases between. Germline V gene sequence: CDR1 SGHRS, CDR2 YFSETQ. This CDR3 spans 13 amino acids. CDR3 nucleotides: TGCGCCAGCAGCTCCAGGGGCCCGCCTGAAGCTTTCTTT. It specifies CASSSRGPPEAFF.

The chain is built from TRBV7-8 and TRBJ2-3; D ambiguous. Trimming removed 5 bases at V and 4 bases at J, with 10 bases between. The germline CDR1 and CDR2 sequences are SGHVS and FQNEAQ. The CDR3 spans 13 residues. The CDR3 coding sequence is TGTGCCAGCAGCCGTCGGTGGTCAGATACGCAGTATTTT. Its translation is CASSRRWSDTQYF.

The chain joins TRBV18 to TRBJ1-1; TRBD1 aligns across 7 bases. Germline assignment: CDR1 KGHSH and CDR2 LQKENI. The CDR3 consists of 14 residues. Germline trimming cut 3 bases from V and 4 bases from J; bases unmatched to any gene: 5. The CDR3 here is CASSPVTGATEAFF. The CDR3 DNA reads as TGTGCCAGCTCACCCGTAACAGGGGCCACTGAAGCTTTCTTT. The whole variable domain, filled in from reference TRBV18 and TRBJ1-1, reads NAGVMQNPRHLVRRRGQEARLRCSPMKGHSHVYWYRQLPEEGLKFMVYLQKENIIDESGMPKERFSAEFPKEGPSILRIQQVVRGDSAAYFCASSPVTGATEAFFGQGTRLTVV.

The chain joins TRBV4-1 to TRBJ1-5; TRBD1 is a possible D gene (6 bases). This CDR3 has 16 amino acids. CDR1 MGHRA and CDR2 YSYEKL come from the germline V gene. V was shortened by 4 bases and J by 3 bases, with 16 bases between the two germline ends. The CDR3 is CASSLQGTLLNQPQHF. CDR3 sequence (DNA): TGCGCCAGCAGCCTCCAGGGGACACTACTCAATCAGCCCCAGCATTTT.

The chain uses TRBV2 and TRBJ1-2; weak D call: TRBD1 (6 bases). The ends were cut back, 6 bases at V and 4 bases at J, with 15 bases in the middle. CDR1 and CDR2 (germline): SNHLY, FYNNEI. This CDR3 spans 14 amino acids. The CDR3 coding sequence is TGTGCCAGCAGCCAAAGGGGGACGGGCTATGGCTACACCTTC. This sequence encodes CASSQRGTGYGYTF.